This T cell receptor beta chain was captured by sequencing in a study of CD8+CD57+ T cells in acquired aplastic anemia. Study at large: Sorted CD4+ and CD8+ cells gave a mean 3.2 ug DNA, range roughly 0.18 to 27.4 ug.

Whoever was chosen for sequencing had shown CD8+CD57+ cell expansion by flow cytometry. Overall study findings and caveats: Patients and controls had in common twenty-nine CD8+ CDR3 sequences.

Profiling that covered TCR beta VDJ and CDR3 relied on genomic DNA as its template. TCRdb redid the calling of the reads with MiXCR, one entry per CDR3 protein. The sample records over 150,000 distinct CDR3 sequences, about 50% being singletons. This clonotype was seen ten or more times. The antigen remains undetermined. Germline V gene sequence: CDR1 MGHRA, CDR2 YSYEKL. This CDR3 has 16 residues. Trimming at V came to 0 bases and at J to 2 bases, leaving 6 bases not matched to a gene. The sequence came from a human donor with aplastic anemia. V gene TRBV4-1 combines with J gene TRBJ1-1, with 7 bases lining up with TRBD1. Material: sorted CD4+, CD8+, or CD8+CD57+ T cells (not recorded which) from PBMCs. The DNA for the CDR3 is TGCGCCAGCAGCCAAGAAGACAGGGTCCTAAACACTGAAGCTTTCTTT. It translates to CASSQEDRVLNTEAFF.